One sample yielded the 6 T cell receptor beta chains listed below, sequenced in a study of T cells in localized non-small cell lung cancer. TCRdb's copy holds only in-frame clones and misses some; the assay was immunoSEQ multiplex PCR. The sample records more than 2,500 clones, about 17% being singletons. Sequenced here: lung tumor tissue, sampled before any cancer treatment. The source of these receptors is a woman aged 35 to 70 with stage II lung adenocarcinoma.

At least ten counts were recorded for this clone. This chain links TRBV11-3 with TRBJ2-1; 7 bases agree with TRBD2. The junction had 5 bases not matched to a gene; V was cut back by 1 base and J by 5 bases. This CDR3 has 15 amino acids. Germline V gives CDR1 SGHNT, CDR2 YENEEA. The CDR3 loop is CASSLVGDYHNEQFF. CDR3 coding DNA: TGTGCCAGCAGCTTAGTCGGGGACTACCACAATGAGCAGTTCTTC.

This clone is medium-sized (0.01 to 0.1%) in the sample. The rearrangement links TRBV11-3 to TRBJ2-1; 12 bases are a match to TRBD1. The CDR3 runs to 16 residues. The V segment lost 3 bases and the J segment 9 bases; nucleotides outside the gene matches: 9. Germline CDR1 SGHNT, CDR2 YENEEA. CDR3 residues: CASSLAPGQGAGEQFF. For the CDR3, the DNA is TGTGCCAGCAGCTTGGCTCCGGGACAGGGGGCTGGTGAGCAGTTCTTC.

The V gene is TRBV14, the J gene TRBJ2-7; D not certain. Trimming stripped 0 bases from V and 4 bases from J, with 13 bases between. The CDR3 is 15 amino acids. CDR1 is SGHDN, CDR2 FVKESK, per germline. This CDR3 is CASSQDVGQAYEQYF. CDR3 nucleotide sequence: TGTGCCAGCAGCCAAGATGTGGGTCAGGCATACGAGCAGTACTTC.

The chain uses TRBV11-3 and TRBJ1-5; no clear D gene. Trimming removed 3 bases at V and 0 bases at J, with 15 bases between. The V gene's germline CDR1 is SGHNT and CDR2 YENEEA. The length of the CDR3 is 17 residues. The CDR3 region is CASSLNKPDYSNQPQHF. Here the CDR3 DNA reads TGTGCCAGCAGCTTGAACAAACCGGACTATAGCAATCAGCCCCAGCATTTT.

J is TRBJ1-1 and V is TRBV7-2, with D unclear. Trimming removed 2 bases from V and 1 base from J, with 5 bases in between. Germline V lookup: CDR1 SGHTA, CDR2 FQGNSA. This CDR3 contains 13 residues. Written as DNA, the CDR3 is TGTGCCAGCAGCTTACGAGGGAACACTGAAGCTTTCTTT. This encodes CASSLRGNTEAFF. Drawing the rest from reference TRBV7-2 and TRBJ1-1, the complete variable domain is GAGVSQSPSNKVTEKGKDVELRCDPISGHTALYWYRQSLGQGLEFLIYFQGNSAPDKSGLPSDRFSAERTGGSVSTLTIQRTQQEDSAVYLCASSLRGNTEAFFGQGTRLTVV.

This clone is medium-sized in the sample. The rearrangement uses TRBV6-8 and TRBJ1-1; D is perhaps TRBD1 (6 bases). CDR3 length: 14 amino acids. Per germline, CDR1 MNHGY and CDR2 SAAAGT. Between the trimmed V and J ends, which lost 2 bases and 6 bases, there was a span of 13 bases. Written as DNA, the CDR3 is TGTGCCAGCAGTTACGGGGGGCGCGTCTCTGAAGCTTTCTTT. Translating gives CASSYGGRVSEAFF.